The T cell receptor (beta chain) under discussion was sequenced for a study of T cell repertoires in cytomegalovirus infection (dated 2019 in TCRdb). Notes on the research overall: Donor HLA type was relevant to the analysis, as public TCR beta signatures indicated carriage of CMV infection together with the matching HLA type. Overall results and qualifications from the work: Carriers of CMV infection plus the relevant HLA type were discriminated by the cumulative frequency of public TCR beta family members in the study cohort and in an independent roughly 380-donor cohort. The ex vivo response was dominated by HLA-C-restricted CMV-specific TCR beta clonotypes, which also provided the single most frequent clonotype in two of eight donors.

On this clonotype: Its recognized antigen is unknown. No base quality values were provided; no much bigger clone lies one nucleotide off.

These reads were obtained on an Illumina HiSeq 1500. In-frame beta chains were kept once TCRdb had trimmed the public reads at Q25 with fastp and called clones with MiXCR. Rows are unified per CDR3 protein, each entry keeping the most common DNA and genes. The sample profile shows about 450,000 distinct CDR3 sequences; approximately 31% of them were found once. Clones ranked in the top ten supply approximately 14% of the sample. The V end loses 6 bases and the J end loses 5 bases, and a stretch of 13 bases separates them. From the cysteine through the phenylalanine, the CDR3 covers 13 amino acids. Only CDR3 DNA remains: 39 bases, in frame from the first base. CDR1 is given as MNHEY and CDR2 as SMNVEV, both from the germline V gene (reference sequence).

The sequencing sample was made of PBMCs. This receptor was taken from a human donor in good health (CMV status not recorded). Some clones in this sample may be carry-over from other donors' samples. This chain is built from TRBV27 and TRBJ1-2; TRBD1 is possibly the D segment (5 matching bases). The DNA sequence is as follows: TGTGCCAGCAGCCGGGAAACAGGATATGGCTACACCTTC. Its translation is CASSRETGYGYTF.